One sample yielded the 20 T cell receptor beta chains listed below, sequenced in a study of T cell changes during pregnancy in multiple sclerosis. The assay was immunoSEQ multiplex PCR, and TCRdb's table has in-frame clones only and misses some. Seen here are some 64,000 clones, about 91% observed once, and the top ten hold roughly 1.5%. Source: peripheral blood, taken after pregnancy. These receptors all come from a female donor with multiple sclerosis, enrolled in a pregnancy study.

The V call is TRBV5-1, the J call TRBJ1-1; 7 bases fit TRBD1. With V trimmed by 1 base and J by 2 bases, 8 bases remained unmatched. The CDR3 extends over 16 amino acids. Germline assignment: CDR1 SGHRS and CDR2 YFSETQ. The CDR3 DNA follows: TGCGCCAGCAGCTTGTCGCTTTGGGACAGAAACACTGAAGCTTTCTTT. Protein product: CASSLSLWDRNTEAFF.

The chain uses TRBV18 and TRBJ1-3, with D possibly matching TRBD1 (6 bases). Germline V CDR1 and CDR2: KGHSH, LQKENI. The V gene lost 3 bases and the J gene lost 0 bases, with 9 bases spanning the gap. This CDR3 contains 15 residues. The CDR3 nucleotides are TGTGCCAGCTCACCGACAGGTCTCTCTGGAAACACCATATATTTT. Translating it yields CASSPTGLSGNTIYF.

This rearrangement joins TRBV10-3 to TRBJ2-7, with 7 nucleotides matching TRBD1. This CDR3 spans 14 amino acids. Germline CDR1 is ENHRY and CDR2 is SYGVKD. Losses at the gene ends were 3 bases for V and 5 bases for J; bases not matched to a gene: 7. CDR3 loop: CAISDNRGSDEQYF. The CDR3 DNA is TGTGCCATCAGTGATAACAGGGGTAGTGACGAGCAGTACTTC.

V usage is TRBV4-3 and J usage is TRBJ2-1, with unresolved D. Germline V gene lookup returns CDR1 LGHNA and CDR2 YSLEER. There are 13 residues in the CDR3. V lost 0 bases, J lost 7 bases, and 7 bases lay in between. This CDR3 reads CASSQDQRNEQFF. DNA for the CDR3: TGCGCCAGCAGCCAAGACCAGCGAAATGAGCAGTTCTTC.

The V call is TRBV28, the J call TRBJ1-2, with D perhaps matching TRBD1 (5 bases). Trimming cost V 5 bases and J 2 bases, with 12 bases left between them. Germline loops: CDR1 MDHEN, CDR2 SYDVKM. There are 14 residues in the CDR3. The CDR3 DNA sequence: TGTGCCAGCAGTACCCGGACAACAAACTATGGCTACACCTTC. Residues: CASSTRTTNYGYTF.

The chain uses TRBV11-1 and TRBJ1-2, with D unresolved. Germline loops: CDR1 SGHAT, CDR2 FQDESV (reference sequence). The V gene lost 5 bases and the J gene lost 2 bases, with 12 bases spanning the gap. This CDR3 spans 14 amino acids. CDR3: CASSLRRANYGYTF. For the CDR3, the DNA is TGTGCCAGCAGCCTCCGGCGAGCGAACTATGGCTACACCTTC.

The rearrangement links TRBV6-5 to TRBJ2-1; 8 nucleotides match TRBD2. The V and J ends lost 0 bases and 3 bases, in that order; junction bases with no gene match: 4. This CDR3 is built from 16 residues. Germline loops: CDR1 MNHEY, CDR2 SVGAGI. DNA for the CDR3: TGTGCCAGCAGTTACTCCGCGGGAGGCGTCTACAATGAGCAGTTCTTC. It is translated as CASSYSAGGVYNEQFF.

The chain employs TRBV27 and TRBJ2-2; D gene unclear. V was clipped by 6 bases and J by 4 bases, with 18 bases between them. CDR3 length: 16 amino acids. CDR1 MNHEY and CDR2 SMNVEV come from the germline V gene (reference sequence). The CDR3 is CASSQTLNSATGELFF. DNA of the CDR3: TGTGCCAGCAGCCAAACTTTAAATTCCGCCACCGGGGAGCTGTTTTTT.

This rearrangement joins TRBV6-5 to TRBJ2-7; 7 bases align to TRBD2. The CDR3 contains 14 residues. Germline-derived CDR1 and CDR2 are MNHEY and SVGAGI. Unmatched junction bases numbered 3, after V lost 2 bases and J lost 2 bases. This CDR3 is CASSYAGAPYEQYF. The CDR3 DNA follows: TGTGCCAGCAGTTACGCGGGAGCCCCCTACGAGCAGTACTTC.

The CDR3 loop is CASSSGGTEAFF. The DNA of the CDR3 is TGTGCCAGTAGTTCCGGAGGGACTGAAGCTTTCTTT. This chain connects TRBV19 to TRBJ1-1, with no clear D. The germline V and J ends were trimmed by 5 bases and 5 bases, with 9 bases remaining between them. The V gene's germline CDR1 is LNHDA and CDR2 SQIVND (reference sequence). This CDR3 region has 12 residues. The full variable domain, rest sourced from reference TRBV19 and TRBJ1-1, is DGGITQSPKYLFRKEGQNVTLSCEQNLNHDAMYWYRQDPGQGLRLIYYSQIVNDFQKGDIAEGYSVSREKKESFPLTVTSAQKNPTAFYLCASSSGGTEAFFGQGTRLTVV.

This rearrangement joins TRBV19 to TRBJ2-1; possible D gene TRBD2, 5 bases. Deletions cut 6 bases from V and 2 bases from J, with 17 bases between. The CDR3 sequence is 16 residues long. Germline assignment: CDR1 LNHDA and CDR2 SQIVND (reference sequence). CDR3 protein: CASRNAPAGTYNEQFF. For the CDR3, the DNA is TGTGCCAGTAGAAACGCACCGGCGGGCACCTACAATGAGCAGTTCTTC.

This clone was found once. The V gene is TRBV28, the J gene TRBJ2-5; 10 bases align to TRBD2. After removal of 1 base from V and 5 bases from J, the junction contained 10 bases not matched to a gene. The CDR3 covers 17 residues. Germline lookup yields CDR1 MDHEN and CDR2 SYDVKM. CDR3 residues: CASSLYGASGSSETQYF. In DNA, the CDR3 is TGTGCCAGCAGTTTATATGGGGCTAGCGGGAGTAGCGAGACCCAGTACTTC.

V usage is TRBV29-1 and J usage is TRBJ1-5; possibly TRBD1 for D (6 bases). The V end was cut by 4 bases, the J end by 6 bases, with 13 bases between. The CDR3 has 13 amino acids. The V gene's germline CDR1 is SQVTM and CDR2 ANQGSEA. The CDR3: CSVARGAGQPQHF. DNA of the CDR3: TGCAGCGTTGCACGGGGGGCCGGTCAGCCCCAGCATTTT.

The genes are TRBV5-4 and TRBJ2-7, with a tentative D call TRBD2 (5 bases). Trimming pared 2 bases from V and 6 bases from J, leaving 18 bases between. The CDR3 sequence is 15 residues long. Germline V gene sequence: CDR1 SGHNT, CDR2 YYREEE (reference sequence). The CDR3 DNA reads TGTGCCAGCAGCTTTTCCGGCGGGTCGTATTTCGAGCAGTACTTC. Protein product: CASSFSGGSYFEQYF.

This chain uses TRBV5-4 with TRBJ1-2, with D possibly TRBD1 on 6 matching bases. CDR3 length: 13 residues. Looked up from germline, CDR1 is SGHNT and CDR2 is YYREEE (reference sequence). V dropped 6 bases and J dropped 5 bases, with 14 bases sitting between them. In DNA, the CDR3 is TGTGCCAGCACCCTTGGGGGCTTATATGGCTACACCTTC. Its protein product is CASTLGGLYGYTF.

V is TRBV19 and J is TRBJ1-1; D is perhaps TRBD1 (6 bases). Germline loops: CDR1 LNHDA, CDR2 SQIVND (reference sequence). The CDR3 totals 13 residues. Trimming removed 8 bases at V and 0 bases at J, with 10 bases between. CDR3 coding DNA: TGTGCCAGTCACAGGGACCTGAACACTGAAGCTTTCTTT. Translation gives CASHRDLNTEAFF.

V is TRBV11-2 and J is TRBJ1-4, with 9 bases lining up with TRBD1. CDR1 is SGHAT and CDR2 is FQNNGV in the germline V gene. The CDR3 sequence is 14 residues long. Unmatched junction bases numbered 6, after V lost 7 bases and J lost 6 bases. CDR3 nucleotides: TGTGCCAGCACCTCAACAGGGGGCGATGAAAAACTGTTTTTT. It codes for CASTSTGGDEKLFF.

The chain carries TRBV7-3 and TRBJ2-3; possible D gene TRBD2, 5 bases. CDR3 length: 13 residues. CDR1 and CDR2 (germline): SGHTA, FQGTGA. Between the trimmed V and J ends, which lost 5 bases and 6 bases, there was a span of 12 bases. CDR3 amino acids: CASSAAPGDTQYF. CDR3 in DNA: TGTGCCAGCAGCGCCGCCCCGGGGGATACGCAGTATTTT.

The chain employs TRBV5-5 and TRBJ1-2; D ambiguous. CDR3 size: 15 residues. Trimming cost V 5 bases and J 1 base, with 15 bases left between them. Germline V gene sequence: CDR1 SGHKS, CDR2 YYEKEE (reference sequence). The CDR3 sequence is CASSLRSADNYGYTF. In nucleotides, the CDR3 is TGTGCCAGCAGTTTAAGGTCGGCGGATAACTATGGCTACACCTTC.

This clone has a single count. This rearrangement joins TRBV18 to TRBJ2-6, with TRBD1 matching 8 bases. This CDR3 has 18 residues. V lost 6 bases to trimming and J lost 6 bases; unmatched junction nucleotides: 16. From germline, CDR1 is KGHSH and CDR2 LQKENI. CDR3 residues: CASSSSPTGAIEANVLTF. DNA of the CDR3: TGTGCCAGCTCGTCGAGTCCGACAGGGGCTATAGAGGCCAACGTCCTGACTTTC.